The table lists the clone carrying this T cell receptor (beta chain) with a few counts. Its specificity is unknown. Each patient relapsed following autologous stem cell transplantation, and prior brentuximab vedotin exposure differed. The data originate from a study of PD-1 blockade in classical Hodgkin lymphoma. The CDR3 consists of 12 residues. CDR1 is SQVTM, CDR2 ANQGSEA, per germline. Trimming removed 7 bases at V and 4 bases at J, with 10 bases between. The assay was immunoSEQ multiplex PCR, and TCRdb's table has in-frame clones only and misses some. The repertoire holds 40,000 to 65,000 clones, with more than 65% as singletons. General study points: Healthy donors were reported to have higher baseline TCR diversity than newly diagnosed patients.

The V call is TRBV29-1, the J call TRBJ1-4, with D perhaps matching TRBD1 (6 bases). The sequencing used peripheral blood mononuclear cells (PBMCs), collected at baseline. The TCR was taken from a human donor with classical Hodgkin lymphoma. The CDR3 bases are TGCAGCGGCGGACAGAATAATGAAAAACTGTTTTTT. This sequence encodes CSGGQNNEKLFF.